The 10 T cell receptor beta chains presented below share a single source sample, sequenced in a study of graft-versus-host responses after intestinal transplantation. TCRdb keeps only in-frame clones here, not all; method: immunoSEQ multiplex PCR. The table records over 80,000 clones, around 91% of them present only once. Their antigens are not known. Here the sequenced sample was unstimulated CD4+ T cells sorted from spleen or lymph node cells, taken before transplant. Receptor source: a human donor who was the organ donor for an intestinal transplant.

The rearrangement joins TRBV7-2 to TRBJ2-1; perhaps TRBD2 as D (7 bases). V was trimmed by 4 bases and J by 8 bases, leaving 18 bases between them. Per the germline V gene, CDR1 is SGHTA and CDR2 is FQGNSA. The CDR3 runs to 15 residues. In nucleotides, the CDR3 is TGTGCCAGCAGCTGGGGGGGCCCGACGTCCCATGAGCAGTTCTTC. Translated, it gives CASSWGGPTSHEQFF.

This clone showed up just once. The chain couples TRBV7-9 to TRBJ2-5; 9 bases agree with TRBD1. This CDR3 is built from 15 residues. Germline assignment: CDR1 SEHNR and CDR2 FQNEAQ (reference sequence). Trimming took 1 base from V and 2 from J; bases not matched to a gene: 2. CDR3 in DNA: TGTGCCAGCAGCTTAGGAGACAGGGGGCAAGAGACCCAGTACTTC. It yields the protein CASSLGDRGQETQYF.

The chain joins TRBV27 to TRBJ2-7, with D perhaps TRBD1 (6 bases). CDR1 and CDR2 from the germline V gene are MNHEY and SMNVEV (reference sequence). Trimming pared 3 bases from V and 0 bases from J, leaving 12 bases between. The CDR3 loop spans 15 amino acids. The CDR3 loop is CASSFDRKSSYEQYF. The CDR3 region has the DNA TGTGCCAGCAGTTTTGACAGGAAAAGCTCCTACGAGCAGTACTTC.

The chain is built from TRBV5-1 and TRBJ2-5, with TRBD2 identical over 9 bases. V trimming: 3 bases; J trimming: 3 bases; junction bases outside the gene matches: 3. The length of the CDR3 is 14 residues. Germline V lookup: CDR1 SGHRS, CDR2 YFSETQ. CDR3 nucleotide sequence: TGCGCCAGCAGCTACCGACTAGCGGAAGAGACCCAGTACTTC. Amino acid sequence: CASSYRLAEETQYF.

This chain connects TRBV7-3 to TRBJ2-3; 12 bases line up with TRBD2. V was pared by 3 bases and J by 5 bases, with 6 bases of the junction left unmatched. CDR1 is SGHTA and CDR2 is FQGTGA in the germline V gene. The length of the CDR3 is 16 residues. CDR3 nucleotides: TGTGCCAGCAGCTTGGCTAGCGGGGGGGCGATAGATACGCAGTATTTT. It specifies CASSLASGGAIDTQYF.

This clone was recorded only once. The CDR3 nucleotides read TGTGCCAGTAAAAGTCGGGACAGGCTCTATGGCTACACCTTC. It translates to CASKSRDRLYGYTF. The V call is TRBV19, the J call TRBJ1-2; 8 positions match TRBD1. The CDR3 loop spans 14 amino acids. The J segment lost 4 bases and the V segment lost 7 bases, leaving 8 bases of the junction unmatched. In germline, CDR1 is LNHDA, CDR2 SQIVND (reference sequence).

The CDR3 region is CASSQDLQSYEQYF. The CDR3 DNA reads TGTGCCAGCAGCCAAGATCTACAGTCCTACGAGCAGTACTTC. The chain has TRBV4-2 and TRBJ2-7; D gene ambiguous. Germline V gene data show CDR1 as LGHNA and CDR2 as YNFKEQ. The CDR3 length is 14 residues. Trimming left V 0 bases short and J 1 base short, with 7 bases between.

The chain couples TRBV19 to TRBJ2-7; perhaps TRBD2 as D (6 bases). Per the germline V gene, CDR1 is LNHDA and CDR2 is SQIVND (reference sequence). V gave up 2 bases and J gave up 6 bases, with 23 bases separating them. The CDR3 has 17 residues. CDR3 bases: TGTGCCAGTAGTATATTATTGGGGACTGGGGCGTCTGGCGAGCAGTACTTC. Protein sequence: CASSILLGTGASGEQYF.

As DNA, the CDR3 is TGTGCCAGCAGTTTTACCGGGACAGGGGTGAACGAGCAGTACTTC. It specifies CASSFTGTGVNEQYF. The chain recombines TRBV7-2 with TRBJ2-7, with 10 nucleotides matching TRBD1. V shed 6 bases and J 5 bases; nucleotides not matched to a gene: 10. Germline V lookup: CDR1 SGHTA, CDR2 FQGNSA. CDR3 size: 15 residues.

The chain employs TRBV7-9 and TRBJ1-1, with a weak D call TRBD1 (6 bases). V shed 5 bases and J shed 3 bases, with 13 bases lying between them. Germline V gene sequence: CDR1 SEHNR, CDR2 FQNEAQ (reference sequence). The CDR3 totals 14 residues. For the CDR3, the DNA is TGTGCCAGCAGCATTCTACAGGGACACACTGAAGCTTTCTTT. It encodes CASSILQGHTEAFF.